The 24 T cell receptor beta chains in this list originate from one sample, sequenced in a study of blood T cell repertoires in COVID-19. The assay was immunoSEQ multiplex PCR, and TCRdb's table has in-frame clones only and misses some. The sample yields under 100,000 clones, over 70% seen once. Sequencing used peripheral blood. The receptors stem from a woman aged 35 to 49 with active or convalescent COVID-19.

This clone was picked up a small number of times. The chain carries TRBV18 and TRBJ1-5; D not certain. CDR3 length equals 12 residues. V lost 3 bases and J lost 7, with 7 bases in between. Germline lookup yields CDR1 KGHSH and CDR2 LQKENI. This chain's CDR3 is CASSPSLQPQHF. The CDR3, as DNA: TGTGCCAGCTCACCTAGTCTACAGCCCCAGCATTTT.

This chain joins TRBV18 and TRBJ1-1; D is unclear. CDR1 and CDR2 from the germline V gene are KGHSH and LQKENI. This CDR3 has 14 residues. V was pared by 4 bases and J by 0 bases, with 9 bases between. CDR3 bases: TGTGCCAGCTCACGGGGAGGCATGAACACTGAAGCTTTCTTT. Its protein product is CASSRGGMNTEAFF.

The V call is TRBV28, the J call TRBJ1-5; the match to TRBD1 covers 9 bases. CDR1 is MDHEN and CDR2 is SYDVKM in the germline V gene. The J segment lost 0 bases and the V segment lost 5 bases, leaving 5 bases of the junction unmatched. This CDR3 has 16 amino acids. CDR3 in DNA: TGTGCCAGCAGTCCCCGGACAGGGGATAGCAATCAGCCCCAGCATTTT. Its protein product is CASSPRTGDSNQPQHF.

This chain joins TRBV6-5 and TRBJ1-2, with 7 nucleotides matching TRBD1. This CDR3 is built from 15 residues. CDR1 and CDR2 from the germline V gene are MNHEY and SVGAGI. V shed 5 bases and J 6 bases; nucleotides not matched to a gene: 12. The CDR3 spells CASSRVDRDSHGYTF. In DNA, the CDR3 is TGTGCCAGCAGTAGAGTAGACAGGGATTCACATGGCTACACCTTC.

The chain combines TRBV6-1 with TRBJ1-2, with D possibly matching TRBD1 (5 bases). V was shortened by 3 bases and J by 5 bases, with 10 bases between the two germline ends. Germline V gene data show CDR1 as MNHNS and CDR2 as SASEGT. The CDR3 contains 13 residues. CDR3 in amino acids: CASSDSAGYGYTF. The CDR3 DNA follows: TGTGCCAGCAGTGATTCGGCAGGGTATGGCTACACCTTC.

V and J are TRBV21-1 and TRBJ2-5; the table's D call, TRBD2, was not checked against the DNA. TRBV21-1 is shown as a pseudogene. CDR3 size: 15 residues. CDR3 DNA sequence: TGTGCCAGCACCCCCGGACTAGCGTTTCAAGAGACCCAGTACTTC. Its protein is CASTPGLAFQETQYF.

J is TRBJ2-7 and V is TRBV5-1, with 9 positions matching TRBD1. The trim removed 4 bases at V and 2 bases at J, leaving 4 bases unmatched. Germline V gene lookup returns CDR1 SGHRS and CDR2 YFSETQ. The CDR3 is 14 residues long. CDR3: CASSVGQGTYEQYF. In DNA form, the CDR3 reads TGCGCCAGCAGCGTGGGACAGGGAACCTACGAGCAGTACTTC. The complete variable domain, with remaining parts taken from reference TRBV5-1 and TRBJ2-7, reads KAGVTQTPRYLIKTRGQQVTLSCSPISGHRSVSWYQQTPGQGLQFLFEYFSETQRNKGNFPGRFSGRQFSNSRSEMNVSTLELGDSALYLCASSVGQGTYEQYFGPGTRLTVT.

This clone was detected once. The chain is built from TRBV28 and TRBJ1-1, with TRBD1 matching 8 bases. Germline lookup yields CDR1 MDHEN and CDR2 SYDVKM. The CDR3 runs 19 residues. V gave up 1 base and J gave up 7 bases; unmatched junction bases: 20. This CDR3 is CASSLLTHRRQGRPGEAFF. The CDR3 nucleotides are TGTGCCAGCAGTTTATTAACCCACCGACGACAGGGGCGCCCCGGTGAAGCTTTCTTT.

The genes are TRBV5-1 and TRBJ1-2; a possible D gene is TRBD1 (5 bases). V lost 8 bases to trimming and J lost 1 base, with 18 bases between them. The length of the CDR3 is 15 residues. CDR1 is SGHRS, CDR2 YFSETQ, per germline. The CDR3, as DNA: TGCGCCAGTAGGGGCTCGGGTGTGGTTAACTATGGCTACACCTTC. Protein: CASRGSGVVNYGYTF. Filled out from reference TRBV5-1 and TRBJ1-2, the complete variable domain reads KAGVTQTPRYLIKTRGQQVTLSCSPISGHRSVSWYQQTPGQGLQFLFEYFSETQRNKGNFPGRFSGRQFSNSRSEMNVSTLELGDSALYLCASRGSGVVNYGYTFGSGTRLTVV.

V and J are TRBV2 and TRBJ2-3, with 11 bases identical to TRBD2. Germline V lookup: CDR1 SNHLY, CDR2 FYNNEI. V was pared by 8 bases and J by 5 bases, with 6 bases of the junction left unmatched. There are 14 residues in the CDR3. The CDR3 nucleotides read TGTGCCAGCGCTAGCGGGGGGCCGGGAGATACGCAGTATTTT. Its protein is CASASGGPGDTQYF.

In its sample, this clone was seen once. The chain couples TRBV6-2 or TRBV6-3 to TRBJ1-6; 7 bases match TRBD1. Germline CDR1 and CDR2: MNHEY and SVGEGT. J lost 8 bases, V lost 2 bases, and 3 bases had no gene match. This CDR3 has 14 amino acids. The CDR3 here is CASSYRDSYSPLHF. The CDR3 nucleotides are TGTGCCAGCAGTTACAGGGACAGCTATTCACCCCTCCACTTT.

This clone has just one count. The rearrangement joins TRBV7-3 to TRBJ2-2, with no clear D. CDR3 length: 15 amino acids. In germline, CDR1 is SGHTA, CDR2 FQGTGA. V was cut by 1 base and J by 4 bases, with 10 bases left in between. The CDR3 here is CASSLNQPGTGELFF. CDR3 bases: TGTGCCAGCAGCTTAAACCAGCCAGGCACCGGGGAGCTGTTTTTT.

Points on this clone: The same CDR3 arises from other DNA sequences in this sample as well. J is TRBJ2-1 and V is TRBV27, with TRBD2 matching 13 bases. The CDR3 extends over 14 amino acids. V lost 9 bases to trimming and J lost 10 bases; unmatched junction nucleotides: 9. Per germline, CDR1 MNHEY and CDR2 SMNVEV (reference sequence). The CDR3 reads CASSLLAGGREQFF. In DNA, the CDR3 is TGTGCCAGTTCACTACTAGCGGGGGGGAGGGAGCAGTTCTTC.

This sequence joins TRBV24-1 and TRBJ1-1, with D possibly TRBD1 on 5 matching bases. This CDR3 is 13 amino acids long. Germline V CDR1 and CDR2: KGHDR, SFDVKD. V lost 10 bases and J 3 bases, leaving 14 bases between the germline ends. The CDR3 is CATTRGGDTEAFF. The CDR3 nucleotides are TGTGCCACGACAAGGGGTGGTGACACTGAAGCTTTCTTT.

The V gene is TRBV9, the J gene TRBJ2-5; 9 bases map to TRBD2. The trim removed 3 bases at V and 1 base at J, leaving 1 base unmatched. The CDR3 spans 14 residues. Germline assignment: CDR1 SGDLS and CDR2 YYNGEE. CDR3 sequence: CASSAGLAQETQYF. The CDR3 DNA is TGTGCCAGCAGCGCGGGACTAGCCCAAGAGACCCAGTACTTC.

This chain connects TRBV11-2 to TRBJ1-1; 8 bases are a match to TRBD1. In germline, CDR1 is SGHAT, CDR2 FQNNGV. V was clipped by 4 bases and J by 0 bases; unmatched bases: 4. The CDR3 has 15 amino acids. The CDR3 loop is CASSSRQGMNTEAFF. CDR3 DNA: TGTGCCAGCAGCTCCAGACAGGGGATGAACACTGAAGCTTTCTTT.

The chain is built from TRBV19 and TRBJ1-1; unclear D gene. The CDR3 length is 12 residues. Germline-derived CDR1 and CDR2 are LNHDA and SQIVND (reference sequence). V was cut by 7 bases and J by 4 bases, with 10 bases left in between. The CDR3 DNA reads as TGTGCCAGTACCGACTATGTCACTGAAGCTTTCTTT. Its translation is CASTDYVTEAFF.

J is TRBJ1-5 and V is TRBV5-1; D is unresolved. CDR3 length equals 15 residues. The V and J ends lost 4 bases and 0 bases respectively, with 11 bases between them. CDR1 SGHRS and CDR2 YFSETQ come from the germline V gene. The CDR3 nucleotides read TGCGCCAGCAGCCCCGGAGATGATAGCAATCAGCCCCAGCATTTT. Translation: CASSPGDDSNQPQHF.

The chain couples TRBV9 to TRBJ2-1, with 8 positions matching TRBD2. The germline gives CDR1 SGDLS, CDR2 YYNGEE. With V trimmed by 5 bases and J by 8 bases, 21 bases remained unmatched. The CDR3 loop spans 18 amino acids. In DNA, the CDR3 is TGTGCCAGCAGTCACGGTCTTATAGCGGGGCGCCCGGGGGATGAGCAGTTCTTC. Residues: CASSHGLIAGRPGDEQFF.

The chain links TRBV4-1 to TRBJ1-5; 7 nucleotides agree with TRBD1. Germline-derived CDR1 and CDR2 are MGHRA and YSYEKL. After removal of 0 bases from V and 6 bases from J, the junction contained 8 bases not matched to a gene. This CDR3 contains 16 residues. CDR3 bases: TGCGCCAGCAGCCAAGATGGATCAGGGGGAGGTCAGCCCCAGCATTTT. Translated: CASSQDGSGGGQPQHF.

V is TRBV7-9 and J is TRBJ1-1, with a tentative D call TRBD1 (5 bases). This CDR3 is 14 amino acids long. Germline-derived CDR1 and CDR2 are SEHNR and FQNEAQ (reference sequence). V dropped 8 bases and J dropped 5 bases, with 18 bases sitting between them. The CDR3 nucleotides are TGTGCCAGCCGCCCCCAGGGTTATGGGACTGAAGCTTTCTTT. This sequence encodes CASRPQGYGTEAFF.

The CDR3 DNA is TGTGCAGATGCGGGGGGCACCTACGAGCAGTACTTC. Translating it yields CADAGGTYEQYF. The V and J genes are TRBV25-1 and TRBJ2-7, with 8 bases identical to TRBD2. The CDR3 is made up of 12 amino acids. Germline V lookup: CDR1 MGHDK, CDR2 SYGVNS.

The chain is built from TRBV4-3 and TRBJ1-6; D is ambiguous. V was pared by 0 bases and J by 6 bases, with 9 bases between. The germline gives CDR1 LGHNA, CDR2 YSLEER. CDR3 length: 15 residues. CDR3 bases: TGCGCCAGCAGCCAAGATGGGCAGTCTAATTCACCCCTCCACTTT. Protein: CASSQDGQSNSPLHF.

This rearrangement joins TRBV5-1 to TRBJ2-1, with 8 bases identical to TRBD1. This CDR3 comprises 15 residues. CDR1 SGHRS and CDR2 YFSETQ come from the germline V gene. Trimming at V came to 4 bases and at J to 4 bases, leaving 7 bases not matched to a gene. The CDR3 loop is CASSPGQGPYNEQFF. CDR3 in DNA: TGCGCCAGCAGCCCCGGACAGGGACCTTACAATGAGCAGTTCTTC.